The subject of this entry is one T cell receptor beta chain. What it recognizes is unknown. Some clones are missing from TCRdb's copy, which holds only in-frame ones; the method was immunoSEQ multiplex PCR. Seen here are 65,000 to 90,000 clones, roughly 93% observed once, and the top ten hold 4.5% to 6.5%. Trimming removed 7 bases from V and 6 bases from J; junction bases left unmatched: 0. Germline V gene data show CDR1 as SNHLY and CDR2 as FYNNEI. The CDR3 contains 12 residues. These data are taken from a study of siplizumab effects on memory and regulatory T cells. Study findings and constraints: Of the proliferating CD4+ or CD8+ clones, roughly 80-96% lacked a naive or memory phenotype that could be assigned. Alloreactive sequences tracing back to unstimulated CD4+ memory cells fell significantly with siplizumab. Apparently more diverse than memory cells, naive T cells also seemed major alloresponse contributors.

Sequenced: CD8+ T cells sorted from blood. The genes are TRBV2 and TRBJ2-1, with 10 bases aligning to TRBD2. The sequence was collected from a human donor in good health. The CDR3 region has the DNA TGTGCCAGCACTAGCGGGAGCAATGAGCAGTTCTTC. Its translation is CASTSGSNEQFF.